The 16 T cell receptor beta chains listed next were all sequenced from one sample in a study of cytomegalovirus exposure and HLA in healthy donors. The PCR used 60 Vbeta and 13 Jbeta primers. The protocol was immunoSEQ multiplex PCR, while the TCRdb copy is restricted to in-frame clones and leaves out a portion. The table records fewer than 200,000 clones, 75% to 85% of them present only once. The sequencing input was PBMCs. Source of these receptors: a young woman in good health and CMV-seropositive.

This clone was observed a few times. The chain combines TRBV27 with TRBJ2-3; D remains ambiguous. Trimming shortened V by 5 bases and J by 2 bases, and 8 bases separated the two germline ends. In germline, CDR1 is MNHEY, CDR2 SMNVEV (reference sequence). The CDR3 is 13 amino acids. CDR3 coding DNA: TGTGCCAGCAGTCCTATCTTCACAGATACGCAGTATTTT. This gives the protein CASSPIFTDTQYF.

V is TRBV27 and J is TRBJ2-5; D might be TRBD2 (6 bases). The DNA end is more similar to TRBJ2-7, so the J call may be wrong. CDR1 is MNHEY and CDR2 is SMNVEV in the germline V gene (reference sequence). The CDR3 is 13 residues long. CDR3 DNA sequence: TGTGCCACCTCCGGGACTCTCTCCTACGAGCAGTACTTC. This gives the protein CATSGTLSYEQYF.

The rearrangement uses TRBV11-3 and TRBJ2-5; TRBD2 agrees at 11 bases. J lost 4 bases, V lost 4 bases, and 8 bases had no gene match. Looked up from germline, CDR1 is SGHNT and CDR2 is YENEEA. The CDR3 extends over 16 amino acids. The CDR3 spells CASSSHSGGAIETQYF. For the CDR3, the DNA is TGTGCCAGCAGCTCCCATAGCGGGGGGGCCATAGAGACCCAGTACTTC. The full variable domain, rest sourced from reference TRBV11-3 and TRBJ2-5, is EAGVVQSPRYKIIEKKQPVAFWCNPISGHNTLYWYLQNLGQGPELLIRYENEEAVDDSQLPKDRFSAERLKGVDSTLKIQPAELGDSAVYLCASSSHSGGAIETQYFGPGTRLLVL.

The chain joins TRBV15 to TRBJ2-7, with 9 bases aligning to TRBD1. The V and J ends lost 0 bases and 4 bases, in that order; junction bases with no gene match: 4. Germline V gene data show CDR1 as LNHNV and CDR2 as YYDKDF (reference sequence). The CDR3 totals 15 residues. The CDR3 DNA follows: TGTGCCACCAGCAGAGAGGGGACAGGGCTATACGAGCAGTACTTC. Translating it yields CATSREGTGLYEQYF.

This clone was seen a single time. The J gene is TRBJ2-3, the V gene TRBV10-3; tentatively, D is TRBD2 (5 bases). The CDR3 sequence is 15 residues long. Germline V gene sequence: CDR1 ENHRY, CDR2 SYGVKD. V was shortened by 4 bases and J by 0 bases, with 11 bases between the two germline ends. DNA of the CDR3: TGTGCCATCAGTGTGACGGGGTCTAGCACAGATACGCAGTATTTT. It yields the protein CAISVTGSSTDTQYF.

The chain has TRBV2 and TRBJ2-1; D remains ambiguous. Germline values: CDR1 SNHLY, CDR2 FYNNEI. The length of the CDR3 is 15 residues. The ends were cut back, 4 bases at V and 7 bases at J, with 17 bases in the middle. CDR3 DNA sequence: TGTGCCAGCAGTGGTCGAACAGACCTTAGTAATGAGCAGTTCTTC. Protein product: CASSGRTDLSNEQFF.

The chain recombines TRBV4-3 with TRBJ2-5, with a weak D call TRBD1 (5 bases). TRBJ2-7 matches the DNA end more closely, so the J call is doubtful. The CDR3 sequence is 15 residues long. The germline CDR1 and CDR2 sequences are LGHNA and YSLEER. The CDR3 loop is CASSQVGQGLFEQYF. The CDR3 nucleotides are TGCGCCAGCAGCCAAGTGGGTCAGGGTCTGTTCGAGCAGTACTTC.

The chain combines TRBV4-1 with TRBJ2-3; 8 bases are a match to TRBD2. The germline V gene encodes CDR1 MGHRA and CDR2 YSYEKL. The CDR3 runs 16 residues. V lost 7 bases to trimming and J lost 2 bases; unmatched junction nucleotides: 11. This chain's CDR3 is CASKKGGRGDTDTQYF. The CDR3 DNA reads as TGCGCCAGCAAAAAAGGCGGGCGGGGGGACACAGATACGCAGTATTTT.

This clone was seen only a few times. V gene TRBV7-8 combines with J gene TRBJ1-5; 9 bases are shared with TRBD1. The CDR3 contains 16 residues. Germline V lookup: CDR1 SGHVS, CDR2 FQNEAQ. With 4 bases clipped from V and 2 bases from J, the junction kept 6 bases outside the gene matches. The CDR3, as DNA: TGTGCCAGCAGCTCCGGGACAGGGTATCGCAATCAGCCCCAGCATTTT. It encodes CASSSGTGYRNQPQHF.

The CDR3 nucleotides read TGTGCCAGCAGTCCGCTCCCCGGTTTGAACACTGAAGCTTTCTTT. Translated, it gives CASSPLPGLNTEAFF. The J gene is TRBJ1-1, the V gene TRBV7-2, with no clear D. CDR1 and CDR2 from the germline V gene are SGHTA and FQGNSA. Trimming took off 6 bases at V and 0 bases at J, with 14 bases between the two ends. This CDR3 contains 15 residues.

The chain couples TRBV7-9 to TRBJ1-2; TRBD1 is a possible D gene (6 bases). The CDR3 runs to 13 residues. The ends were cut back, 8 bases at V and 7 bases at J, with 17 bases in the middle. Germline CDR1 is SEHNR and CDR2 is FQNEAQ (reference sequence). This CDR3 reads CASPRKGDLGYTF. CDR3 coding DNA: TGTGCCAGCCCCCGAAAGGGGGACCTTGGCTACACCTTC. The whole variable domain, remainder taken from reference TRBV7-9 and TRBJ1-2, is DTGVSQNPRHKITKRGQNVTFRCDPISEHNRLYWYRQTLGQGPEFLTYFQNEAQLEKSRLLSDRFSAERPKGSFSTLEIQRTEQGDSAMYLCASPRKGDLGYTFGSGTRLTVV.

The CDR3 is CATLDGGMRSNQPQHF. In DNA form, the CDR3 reads TGTGCCACCCTGGATGGGGGGATGAGAAGCAATCAGCCCCAGCATTTT. The chain employs TRBV19 and TRBJ1-5, with TRBD1 as a possible D gene (5 bases). Trimming left V 10 bases short and J 1 base short, with 20 bases between. Germline values: CDR1 LNHDA, CDR2 SQIVND (reference sequence). This CDR3 has 16 amino acids.

The rearrangement uses TRBV5-4 and TRBJ1-4; weak D call: TRBD1 (6 bases). The CDR3 has 17 amino acids. Deletions cut 3 bases from V and 0 bases from J, with 15 bases between. Germline V gives CDR1 SGHNT, CDR2 YYREEE (reference sequence). For the CDR3, the DNA is TGTGCCAGCAGCTATAAGGACAGCCTAGCAACTAATGAAAAACTGTTTTTT. This translates into CASSYKDSLATNEKLFF.

The DNA of the CDR3 is TGTGCCAGCAGTGACAACTCCTACGAGCAGTACTTC. It encodes CASSDNSYEQYF. The chain combines TRBV2 with TRBJ2-7; D is unclear. This CDR3 is 12 amino acids long. V was shortened by 3 bases and J by 0 bases, with 3 bases between the two germline ends. The germline CDR1 and CDR2 sequences are SNHLY and FYNNEI.

The chain couples TRBV19 to TRBJ2-7, with a tentative D call TRBD1 (6 bases). This CDR3 spans 13 amino acids. CDR1 is LNHDA and CDR2 is SQIVND in the germline V gene (reference sequence). With 8 bases removed from V and 3 bases from J, the gap between germline ends came to 14 bases. The CDR3 DNA reads as TGTGCCAGTTCATTCCGGGACAACTACGAGCAGTACTTC. It specifies CASSFRDNYEQYF.

This clone was seen a single time. This chain joins TRBV5-1 and TRBJ1-1, with 8 bases identical to TRBD1. The CDR3 covers 15 residues. Germline loops: CDR1 SGHRS, CDR2 YFSETQ. The V segment lost 1 base and the J segment 0 bases; nucleotides outside the gene matches: 2. The CDR3 coding sequence is TGCGCCAGCAGCTTGACAGGGGGTTTGAACACTGAAGCTTTCTTT. It yields the protein CASSLTGGLNTEAFF.